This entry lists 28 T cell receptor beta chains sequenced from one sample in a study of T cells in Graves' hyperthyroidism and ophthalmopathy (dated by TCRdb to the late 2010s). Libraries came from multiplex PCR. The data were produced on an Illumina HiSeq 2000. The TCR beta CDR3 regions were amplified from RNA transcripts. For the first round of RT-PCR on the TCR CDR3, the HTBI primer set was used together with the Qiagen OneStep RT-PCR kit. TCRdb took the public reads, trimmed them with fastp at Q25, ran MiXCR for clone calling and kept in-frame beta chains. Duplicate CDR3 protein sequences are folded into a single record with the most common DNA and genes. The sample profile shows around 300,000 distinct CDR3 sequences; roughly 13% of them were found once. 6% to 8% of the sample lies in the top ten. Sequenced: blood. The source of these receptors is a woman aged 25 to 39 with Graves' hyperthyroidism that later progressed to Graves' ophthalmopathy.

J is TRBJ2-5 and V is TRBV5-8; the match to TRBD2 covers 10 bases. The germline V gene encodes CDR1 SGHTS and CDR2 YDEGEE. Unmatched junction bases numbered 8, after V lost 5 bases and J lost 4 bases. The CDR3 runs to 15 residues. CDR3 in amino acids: CASRLLAGEGETQYF. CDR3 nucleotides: TGTGCCAGCAGACTGCTAGCGGGGGAGGGAGAGACCCAGTACTTC.

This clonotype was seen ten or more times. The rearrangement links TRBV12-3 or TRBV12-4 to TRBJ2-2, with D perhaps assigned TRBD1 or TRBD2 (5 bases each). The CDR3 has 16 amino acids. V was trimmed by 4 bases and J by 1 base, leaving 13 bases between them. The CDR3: CASSWGTRGNTGELFF. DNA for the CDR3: TGTGCCAGCAGTTGGGGGACGAGGGGGAACACCGGGGAGCTGTTTTTT.

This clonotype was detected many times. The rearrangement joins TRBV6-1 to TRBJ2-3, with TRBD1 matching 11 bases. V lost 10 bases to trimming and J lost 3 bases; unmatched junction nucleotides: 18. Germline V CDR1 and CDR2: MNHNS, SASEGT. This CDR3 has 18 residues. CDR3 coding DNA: TGTGCCACCCCTTATTACGGGACAGGGGGAGACTTGACAGATACGCAGTATTTT. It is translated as CATPYYGTGGDLTDTQYF.

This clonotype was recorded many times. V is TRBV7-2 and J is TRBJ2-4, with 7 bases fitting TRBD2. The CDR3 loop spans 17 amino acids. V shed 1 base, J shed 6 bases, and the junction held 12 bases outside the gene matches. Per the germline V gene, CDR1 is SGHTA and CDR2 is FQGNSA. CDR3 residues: CASSLERFGLAANIQYF. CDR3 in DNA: TGTGCCAGCAGCTTAGAGCGGTTCGGGCTAGCGGCAAACATTCAGTACTTC.

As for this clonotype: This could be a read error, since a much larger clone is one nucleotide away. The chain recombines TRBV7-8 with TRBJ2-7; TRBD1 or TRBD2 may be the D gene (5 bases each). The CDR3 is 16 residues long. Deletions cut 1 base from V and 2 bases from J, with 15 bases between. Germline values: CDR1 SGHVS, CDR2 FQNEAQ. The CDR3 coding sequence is TGTGCCAGCAGCTTAGTTTGGGACCCGAGGCCCTACGAGCAGTACTTC. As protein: CASSLVWDPRPYEQYF.

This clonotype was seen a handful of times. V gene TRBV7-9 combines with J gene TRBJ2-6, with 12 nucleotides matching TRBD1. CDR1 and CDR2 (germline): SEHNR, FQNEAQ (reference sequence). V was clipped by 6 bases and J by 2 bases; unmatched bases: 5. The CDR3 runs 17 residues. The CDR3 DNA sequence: TGTGCCAGCAGTTCGGGACAGGGGGCGACTGGGGCCAACGTCCTGACTTTC. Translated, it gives CASSSGQGATGANVLTF.

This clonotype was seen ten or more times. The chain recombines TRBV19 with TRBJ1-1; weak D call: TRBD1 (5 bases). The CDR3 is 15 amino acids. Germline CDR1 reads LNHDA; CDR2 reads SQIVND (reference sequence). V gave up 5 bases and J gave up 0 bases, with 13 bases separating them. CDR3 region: CASSRAGLVNTEAFF. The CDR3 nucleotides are TGTGCCAGTAGTCGCGCAGGGTTAGTGAACACTGAAGCTTTCTTT.

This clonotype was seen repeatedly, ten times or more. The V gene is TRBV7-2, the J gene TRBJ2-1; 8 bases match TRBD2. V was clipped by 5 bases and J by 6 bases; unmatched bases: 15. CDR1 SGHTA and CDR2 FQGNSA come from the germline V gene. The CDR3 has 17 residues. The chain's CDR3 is CASSPPRAGGSSNEQFF. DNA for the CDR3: TGTGCCAGCAGCCCCCCCCGGGCGGGAGGCTCCAGCAATGAGCAGTTCTTC.

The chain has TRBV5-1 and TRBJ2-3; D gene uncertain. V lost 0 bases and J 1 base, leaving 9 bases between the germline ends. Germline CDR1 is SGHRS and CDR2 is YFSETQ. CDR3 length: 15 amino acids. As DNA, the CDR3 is TGCGCCAGCAGCTTGGAGGACGGCCGCACAGATACGCAGTATTTT. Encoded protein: CASSLEDGRTDTQYF.

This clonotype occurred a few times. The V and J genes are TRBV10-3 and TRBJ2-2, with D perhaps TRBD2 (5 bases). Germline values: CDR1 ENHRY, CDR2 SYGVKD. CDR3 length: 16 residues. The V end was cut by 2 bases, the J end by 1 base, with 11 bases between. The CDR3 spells CAISEVRGGNTGELFF. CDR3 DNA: TGTGCCATCAGTGAGGTCCGGGGTGGGAACACCGGGGAGCTGTTTTTT.

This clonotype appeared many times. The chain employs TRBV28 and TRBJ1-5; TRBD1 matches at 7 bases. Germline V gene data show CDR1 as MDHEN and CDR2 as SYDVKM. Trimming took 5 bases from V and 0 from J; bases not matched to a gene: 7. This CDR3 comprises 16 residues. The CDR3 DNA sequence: TGTGCCAGCAGTCCCGGGACAGCGCATAGCAATCAGCCCCAGCATTTT. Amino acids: CASSPGTAHSNQPQHF.

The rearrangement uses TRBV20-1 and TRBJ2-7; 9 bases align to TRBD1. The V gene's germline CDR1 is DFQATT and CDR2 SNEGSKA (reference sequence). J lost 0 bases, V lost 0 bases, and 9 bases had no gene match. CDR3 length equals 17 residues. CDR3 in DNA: TGCAGTGCTAGAGACCAATGGGGACAGGGAAGCTCCTACGAGCAGTACTTC. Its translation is CSARDQWGQGSSYEQYF.

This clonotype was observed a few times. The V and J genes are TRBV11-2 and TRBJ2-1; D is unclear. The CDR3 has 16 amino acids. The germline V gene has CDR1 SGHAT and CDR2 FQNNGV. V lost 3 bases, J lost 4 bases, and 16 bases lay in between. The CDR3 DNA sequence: TGTGCCAGCAGCTTTGCTCTTTCAACTGGATACAATGAGCAGTTCTTC. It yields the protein CASSFALSTGYNEQFF. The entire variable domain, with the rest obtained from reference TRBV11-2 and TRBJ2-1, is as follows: EAGVAQSPRYKIIEKRQSVAFWCNPISGHATLYWYQQILGQGPKLLIQFQNNGVVDDSQLPKDRFSAERLKGVDSTLKIQPAKLEDSAVYLCASSFALSTGYNEQFFGPGTRLTVL.

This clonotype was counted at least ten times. The CDR3 reads CSVSGPSTDTQYF. CDR3 DNA sequence: TGCAGCGTGTCCGGTCCCAGCACAGATACGCAGTATTTT. The chain is built from TRBV29-1 and TRBJ2-3; D is unclear. Trimming removed 6 bases from V and 0 bases from J, with 10 bases in between. Germline CDR1 and CDR2: SQVTM and ANQGSEA. This CDR3 contains 13 residues.

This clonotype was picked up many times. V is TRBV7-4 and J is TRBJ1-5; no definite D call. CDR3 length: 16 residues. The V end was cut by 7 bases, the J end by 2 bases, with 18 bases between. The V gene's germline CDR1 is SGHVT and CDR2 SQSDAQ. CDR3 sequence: CASILARVIGNQPQHF. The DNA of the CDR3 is TGTGCCAGCATACTAGCTCGGGTTATAGGCAATCAGCCCCAGCATTTT.

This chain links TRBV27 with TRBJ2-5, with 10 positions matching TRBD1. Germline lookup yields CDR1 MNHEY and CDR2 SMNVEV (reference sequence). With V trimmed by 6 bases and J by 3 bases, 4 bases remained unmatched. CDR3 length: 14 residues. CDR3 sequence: CASRPGTGEETQYF. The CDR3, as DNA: TGTGCCAGCAGGCCAGGGACAGGGGAAGAGACCCAGTACTTC.

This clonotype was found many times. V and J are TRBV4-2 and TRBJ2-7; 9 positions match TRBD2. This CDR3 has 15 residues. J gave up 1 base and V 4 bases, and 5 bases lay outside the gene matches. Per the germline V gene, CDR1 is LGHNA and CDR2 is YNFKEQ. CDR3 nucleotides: TGTGCCAGCAGCCCGAGCGGGAGGTCATCCTACGAGCAGTACTTC. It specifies CASSPSGRSSYEQYF.

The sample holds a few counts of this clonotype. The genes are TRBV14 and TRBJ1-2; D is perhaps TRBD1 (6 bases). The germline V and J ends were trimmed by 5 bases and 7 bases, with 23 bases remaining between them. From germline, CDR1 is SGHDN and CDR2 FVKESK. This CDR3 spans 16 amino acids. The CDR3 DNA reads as TGTGCCAGCAGCACTCTCGTACAGGGTAGATTCCGTGGCTACACCTTC. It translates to CASSTLVQGRFRGYTF.

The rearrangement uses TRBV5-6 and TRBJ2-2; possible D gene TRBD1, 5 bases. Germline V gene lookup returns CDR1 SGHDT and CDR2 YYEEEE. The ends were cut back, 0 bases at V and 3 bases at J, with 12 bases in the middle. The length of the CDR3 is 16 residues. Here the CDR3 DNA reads TGTGCCAGCAGCTTGGCCGGAGACAGCCACACCGGGGAGCTGTTTTTT. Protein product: CASSLAGDSHTGELFF.

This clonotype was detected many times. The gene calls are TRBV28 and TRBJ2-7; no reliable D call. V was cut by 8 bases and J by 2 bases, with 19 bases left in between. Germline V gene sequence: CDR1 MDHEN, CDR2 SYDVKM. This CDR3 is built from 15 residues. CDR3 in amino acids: CASHGVGILAYEQYF. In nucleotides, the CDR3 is TGTGCCAGCCACGGAGTGGGGATCCTAGCCTACGAGCAGTACTTC.

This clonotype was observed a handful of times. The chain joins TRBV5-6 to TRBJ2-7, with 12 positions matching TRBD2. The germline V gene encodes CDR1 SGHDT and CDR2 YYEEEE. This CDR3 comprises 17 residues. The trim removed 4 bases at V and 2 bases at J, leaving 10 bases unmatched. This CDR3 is CASSRPTGTSGPYEQYF. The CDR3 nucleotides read TGTGCCAGCAGCCGACCTACCGGGACTAGCGGGCCCTACGAGCAGTACTTC.

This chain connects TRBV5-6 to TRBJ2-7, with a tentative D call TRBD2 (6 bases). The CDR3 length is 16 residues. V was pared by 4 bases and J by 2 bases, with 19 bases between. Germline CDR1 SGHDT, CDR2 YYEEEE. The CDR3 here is CASSLSWAGFPYEQYF. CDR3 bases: TGTGCCAGCAGCCTTTCATGGGCGGGGTTCCCCTACGAGCAGTACTTC.

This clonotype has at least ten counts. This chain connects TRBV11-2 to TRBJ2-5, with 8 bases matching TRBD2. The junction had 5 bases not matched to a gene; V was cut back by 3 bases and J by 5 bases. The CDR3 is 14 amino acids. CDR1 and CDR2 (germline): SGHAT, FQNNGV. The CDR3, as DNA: TGTGCCAGCAGCTTGAGCGGGAGCTACGAGACCCAGTACTTC. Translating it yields CASSLSGSYETQYF.

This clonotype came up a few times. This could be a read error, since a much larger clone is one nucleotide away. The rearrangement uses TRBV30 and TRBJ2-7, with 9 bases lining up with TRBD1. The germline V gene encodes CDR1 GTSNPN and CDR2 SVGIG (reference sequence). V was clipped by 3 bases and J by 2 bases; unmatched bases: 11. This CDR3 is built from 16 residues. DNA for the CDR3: TGTGCCTGGAGCGGTTCCGGGACAGGGCACCCCTACGAGCAGTACTTC. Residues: CAWSGSGTGHPYEQYF.

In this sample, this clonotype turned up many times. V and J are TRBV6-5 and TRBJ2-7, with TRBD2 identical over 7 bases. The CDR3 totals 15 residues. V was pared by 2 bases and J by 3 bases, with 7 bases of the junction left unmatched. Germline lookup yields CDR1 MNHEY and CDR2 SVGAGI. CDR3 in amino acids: CASSYLGTTNYEQYF. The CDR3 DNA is TGTGCCAGCAGTTACCTCGGGACTACGAACTACGAGCAGTACTTC.

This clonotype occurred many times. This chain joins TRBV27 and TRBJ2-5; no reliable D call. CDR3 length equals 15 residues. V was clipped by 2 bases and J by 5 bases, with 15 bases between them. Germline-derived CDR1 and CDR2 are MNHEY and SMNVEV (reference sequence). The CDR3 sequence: CASSLGPPGRETQYF. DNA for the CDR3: TGTGCCAGCAGTTTAGGTCCCCCAGGTAGGGAGACCCAGTACTTC.

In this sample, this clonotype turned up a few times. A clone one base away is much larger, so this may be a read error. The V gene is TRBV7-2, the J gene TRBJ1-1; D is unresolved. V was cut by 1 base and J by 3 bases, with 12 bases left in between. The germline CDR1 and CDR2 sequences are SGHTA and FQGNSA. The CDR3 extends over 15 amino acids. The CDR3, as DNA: TGTGCCAGCAGCTTAGGGTCCAGAAAGGACACTGAAGCTTTCTTT. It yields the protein CASSLGSRKDTEAFF.

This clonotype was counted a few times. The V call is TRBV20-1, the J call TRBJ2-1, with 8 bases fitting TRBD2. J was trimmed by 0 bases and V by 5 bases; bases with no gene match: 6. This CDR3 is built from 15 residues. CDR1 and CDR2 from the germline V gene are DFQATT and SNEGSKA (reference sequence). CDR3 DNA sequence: TGCAGTGCTCTTAGCGGGACCCCCTCCTACAATGAGCAGTTCTTC. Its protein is CSALSGTPSYNEQFF.